The 2 T cell receptor beta chains below all came from one sample that was sequenced in a study of blood T cells in healthy people across ages. The second PCR ran about 6 to 11 cycles with a sample-barcoded 5' primer and J-beta primers. A single record per CDR3 protein comes from TCRdb applying MiXCR to the 5' RACE reads. The table shows 450,000 to 700,000 distinct CDR3 sequences, with 25% to 30% occurring only once. Material for sequencing was blood. The receptors were sampled from a woman in her seventies in good health.

Remarks on this clonotype: An end of the junction differs from the germline gene, which may be a read error. J is TRBJ1-5 and V is TRBV12-3 or TRBV12-4, with D possibly matching TRBD1 (6 bases). This CDR3 has 15 amino acids. The CDR3 nucleotides are TGTGCCAGCAGTTTACTCGGACAGCCCAATCAGTCCCAGCATTTT. Its protein product is CASSLLGQPNQSQHF.

CDR3 protein: CATKLDPYNEQFF. The CDR3 DNA reads TGTGCCACAAAACTGGACCCCTACAATGAGCAGTTCTTC. The gene calls are TRBV27 and TRBJ2-5; D unresolved. The J call may be incorrect, as the DNA end agrees better with TRBJ2-1. This CDR3 is built from 13 residues. Germline V gene data show CDR1 as MNHEY and CDR2 as SMNVEV (reference sequence).